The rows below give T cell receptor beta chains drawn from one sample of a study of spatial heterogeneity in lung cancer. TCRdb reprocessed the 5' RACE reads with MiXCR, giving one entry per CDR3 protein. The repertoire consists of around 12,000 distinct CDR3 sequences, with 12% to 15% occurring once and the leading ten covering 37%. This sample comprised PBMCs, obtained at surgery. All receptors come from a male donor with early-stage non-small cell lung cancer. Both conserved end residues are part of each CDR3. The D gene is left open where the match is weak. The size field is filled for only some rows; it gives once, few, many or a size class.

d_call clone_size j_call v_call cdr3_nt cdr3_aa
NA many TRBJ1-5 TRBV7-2 TGTGCCAGCAGCCGGACACCTCAAGGTCAGCCCCAGCATTTT CASSRTPQGQPQHF
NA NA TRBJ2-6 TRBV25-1 TGTGCCAGCATCCCCCGTTGGTCTCTGAAATACTCTGGGGCCAACGTCCTGACTTTC CASIPRWSLKYSGANVLTF
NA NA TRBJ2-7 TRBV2 TGTGCCAGCAGTAGTGGCCGTGGGGTGGGGGAGCAGTACTTC CASSSGRGVGEQYF
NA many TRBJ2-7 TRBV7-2 TGTGCCAGCAGCTTAGGTCCAGGCCCCTACGAGCAGTACTTC CASSLGPGPYEQYF
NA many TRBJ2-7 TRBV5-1 TGCGCCAGCAGCTGGGACAAAGCCTACGAGCAGTACTTC CASSWDKAYEQYF
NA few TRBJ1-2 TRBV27 TGTGCCAGCAGACCCGGCGGCCCCTATAACTATGGCTACACCTTC CASRPGGPYNYGYTF
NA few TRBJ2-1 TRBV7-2 TGTGCCAGCAGCGCGGACTCCCTTAATGAGCAGTTCTTC CASSADSLNEQFF
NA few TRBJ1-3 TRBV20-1 TGCAGTGCCCCGACCGCAACTTCTGGAAACACCATATATTTT CSAPTATSGNTIYF
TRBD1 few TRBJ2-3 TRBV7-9 TGTGCCAGCAGCTTAGCGCGGCGGACAGGAGATACGCAGTATTTT CASSLARRTGDTQYF
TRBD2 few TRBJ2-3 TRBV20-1 TGCAGTGCTGGAGTCTTGGAGCGGGGGGGCCGCGATACGCAGTATTTT CSAGVLERGGRDTQYF
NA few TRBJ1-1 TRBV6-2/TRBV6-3 TGTGCCAGCAGCCGACTGGACACTGAAGCTTTCTTT CASSRLDTEAFF
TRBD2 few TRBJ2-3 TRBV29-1 TGCAGCGTTGGAGCGGGGGGCGGCACAGATACGCAGTATTTT CSVGAGGGTDTQYF
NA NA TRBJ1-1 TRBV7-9 TGTGCCAGCAGCTTAGTAGAGGCACTCAGTGAAGCTTTCTTT CASSLVEALSEAFF
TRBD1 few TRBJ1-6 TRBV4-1 TGCGCCAGCAGCCCTCACCCGGGACAGGGTTGGAATTCACCCCTCCACTTT CASSPHPGQGWNSPLHF
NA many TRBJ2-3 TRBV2 TGTGCCACCAACCCCTCCTGGCGGGGCACAGATACGCAGTATTTT CATNPSWRGTDTQYF
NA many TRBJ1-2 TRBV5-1 TGCGCCAGCAGCCTAACACACGAGAACTATGGCTACACCTTC CASSLTHENYGYTF
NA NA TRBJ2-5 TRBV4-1 TGCGCCAGCAGCCAGGCAGAACAAGAGACCCAGTACTTC CASSQAEQETQYF
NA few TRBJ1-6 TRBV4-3 TGCGCCAGCAGCCGGGACCGGGGGGCCCTCCACTTT CASSRDRGALHF
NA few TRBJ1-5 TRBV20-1 TGCAGTGCCCCTGCACGGCTTACCGGGAGGGCCCAGCATTTT CSAPARLTGRAQHF
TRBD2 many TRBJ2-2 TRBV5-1 TGCGCCAGCAGCCCGGCGGGGGACACCGGGGAGCTGTTTTTT CASSPAGDTGELFF
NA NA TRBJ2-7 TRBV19 TGTGCCAGCCGAGACCGGACCTTATACGAGCAGTACTTC CASRDRTLYEQYF
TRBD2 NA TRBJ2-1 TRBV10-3 TGTGCCATCAGTGAGTCGTTGGCTAGCGGGGATAACAATGAGCAGTTCTTC CAISESLASGDNNEQFF
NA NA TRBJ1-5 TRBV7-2 TGTGCCAGCAGCTTACGGGGTGGCAATCAGCCCCAGCATTTT CASSLRGGNQPQHF
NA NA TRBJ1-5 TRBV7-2 TGTGCCAGCAGCTTAGAACATAATCAGCCCCAGCATTTT CASSLEHNQPQHF
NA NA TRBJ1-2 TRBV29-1 TGCAGCGTTGAAATGAAAGGGAGTTACACCTTC CSVEMKGSYTF
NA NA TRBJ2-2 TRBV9 TGTGCCAGCAGCCCCAGAGGGGACGCGAACACCGGGGAGCTGTTTTTT CASSPRGDANTGELFF